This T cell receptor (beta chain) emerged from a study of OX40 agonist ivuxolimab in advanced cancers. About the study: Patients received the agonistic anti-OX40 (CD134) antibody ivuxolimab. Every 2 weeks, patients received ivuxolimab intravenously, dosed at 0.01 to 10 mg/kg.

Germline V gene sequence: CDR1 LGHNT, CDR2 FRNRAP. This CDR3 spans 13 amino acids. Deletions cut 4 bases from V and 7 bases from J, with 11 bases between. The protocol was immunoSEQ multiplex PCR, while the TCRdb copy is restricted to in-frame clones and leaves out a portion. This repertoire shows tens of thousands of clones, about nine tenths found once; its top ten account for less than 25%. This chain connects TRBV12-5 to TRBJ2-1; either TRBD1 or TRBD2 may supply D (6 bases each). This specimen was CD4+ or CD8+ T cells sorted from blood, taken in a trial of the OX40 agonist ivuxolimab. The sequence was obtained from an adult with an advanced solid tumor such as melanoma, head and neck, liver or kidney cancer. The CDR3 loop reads CASGWGAANEQFF. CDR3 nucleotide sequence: TGTGCTAGTGGTTGGGGGGCCGCGAATGAGCAGTTCTTC.